This T cell receptor (beta chain) is drawn from a study of PD-1 blockade in classical Hodgkin lymphoma. Study details: Each patient was given nivolumab 3 mg/kg through a vein every 2 weeks.

Assay used: immunoSEQ multiplex PCR; TCRdb lists only in-frame clones, some missing. This sample has about 72,000 clones, with 85% to 95% found just once. Study-level points and caveats: Before treatment, TCR diversity in newly diagnosed patients was reportedly lower than in healthy donors. By C4D1, CD4+ diversity increased significantly, especially in complete responders.

All trial patients relapsed after autologous stem cell transplantation. Progressive disease, partial response or complete response was each patient's best response. The CDR3 is made up of 17 amino acids. The ends lost 3 bases at V and 4 bases at J; junction bases unmatched: 4. Germline V gives CDR1 SGDLS, CDR2 YYNGEE. On this clone itself: The target antigen is unknown.

The genes are TRBV9 and TRBJ2-2; TRBD2 matches at 15 bases. Sequenced here: peripheral blood mononuclear cells (PBMCs), sampled at baseline. This sequence was found in a human donor with classical Hodgkin lymphoma. The CDR3, as DNA: TGTGCCAGCAGCGGGGGACTAGCGGGAGGTTTCACCGGGGAGCTGTTTTTT. It yields the protein CASSGGLAGGFTGELFF.